Each of the 13 T cell receptor beta chains below was sequenced from the same sample in a study of cytomegalovirus exposure and HLA in healthy donors. TCRdb's table, derived via immunoSEQ multiplex PCR, lists solely in-frame clones and lacks some. The sample includes 150,000 to 200,000 clones, approximately 85% of them seen just once. The material sequenced was PBMCs. These receptors came from a woman aged 18-35 years in good health and CMV-seronegative.

The gene calls are TRBV2 and TRBJ2-5, with 7 bases matching TRBD2. This CDR3 contains 16 residues. Trimming cost V 8 bases and J 5 bases; bases outside gene matches: 17. Germline CDR1 is SNHLY and CDR2 is FYNNEI. As DNA, the CDR3 is TGTGCCAGCTGGTCAGAGGCGGGAGAAGAGGGGGAGACCCAGTACTTC. This codes for CASWSEAGEEGETQYF.

This chain joins TRBV7-7 and TRBJ1-4; D remains ambiguous. The V gene lost 1 base and the J gene lost 0 bases, with 6 bases spanning the gap. Germline CDR1 reads SSHAT; CDR2 reads FNYEAQ (reference sequence). The CDR3 is 15 residues long. This CDR3 reads CASSLGSATNEKLFF. CDR3 coding DNA: TGTGCCAGCAGCTTAGGGTCAGCAACTAATGAAAAACTGTTTTTT.

The CDR3 DNA follows: TGCGCCAGCAGCCGATTACAGGGTGTGAGCGAGCAGTACTTC. Protein: CASSRLQGVSEQYF. The chain is built from TRBV4-1 and TRBJ2-7, with a possible D match to TRBD1 (6 bases). CDR3 length: 14 amino acids. Germline values: CDR1 MGHRA, CDR2 YSYEKL. With 4 bases removed from V and 6 bases from J, the gap between germline ends came to 16 bases.

The chain employs TRBV6-5 and TRBJ1-2, with 11 bases identical to TRBD1. Germline V gives CDR1 MNHEY, CDR2 SVGAGI. The J segment lost 8 bases and the V segment lost 2 bases, leaving 7 bases of the junction unmatched. This CDR3 spans 15 amino acids. The CDR3 nucleotides are TGTGCCAGCAGTTACGGGGGACAGGGGGAGGACGGCTACACCTTC. Its protein is CASSYGGQGEDGYTF.

DNA for the CDR3: TGTGCCAGCAGCTCCGGGACAGCCATTGCTGGCTACACCTTC. Amino acids: CASSSGTAIAGYTF. The chain joins TRBV5-8 to TRBJ1-2; 7 bases align to TRBD1. Germline V gene sequence: CDR1 SGHTS, CDR2 YDEGEE. The junction had 9 bases not matched to a gene; V was cut back by 3 bases and J by 7 bases. CDR3 length: 14 residues.

The J gene is TRBJ2-1, the V gene TRBV27; TRBD2 matches at 13 bases. Germline V gives CDR1 MNHEY, CDR2 SMNVEV (reference sequence). V lost 3 bases and J lost 4; bases outside the gene matches: 6. The CDR3 spans 17 residues. CDR3 in amino acids: CASSLGTSGNLYNEQFF. The CDR3 DNA sequence: TGTGCCAGCAGTTTGGGGACTAGCGGGAATTTATACAATGAGCAGTTCTTC.

The chain recombines TRBV15 with TRBJ2-1; 9 bases map to TRBD1. CDR1 and CDR2 from the germline V gene are LNHNV and YYDKDF (reference sequence). The V segment lost 0 bases and the J segment 1 base; nucleotides outside the gene matches: 13. The CDR3 is 20 amino acids. As DNA, the CDR3 is TGTGCCACCAGCAGAGATCTGACAGGGGGACTTGGTTGGTCCTACAATGAGCAGTTCTTC. This gives the protein CATSRDLTGGLGWSYNEQFF. The complete variable domain, with remaining parts taken from reference TRBV15 and TRBJ2-1, reads DAMVIQNPRYQVTQFGKPVTLSCSQTLNHNVMYWYQQKSSQAPKLLFHYYDKDFNNEADTPDNFQSRRPNTSFCFLDIRSPGLGDTAMYLCATSRDLTGGLGWSYNEQFFGPGTRLTVL.

This clone was found a few times. The chain couples TRBV20-1 to TRBJ1-2; 7 bases line up with TRBD1. CDR1 is DFQATT, CDR2 SNEGSKA, per germline (reference sequence). The CDR3 covers 11 residues. With 5 bases clipped from V and 4 bases from J, the junction kept 1 base outside the gene matches. The CDR3 sequence: CSADRVYGYTF. The DNA for the CDR3 is TGCAGTGCTGACAGGGTCTATGGCTACACCTTC.

The CDR3 loop reads CASSLGQILNTEAFF. The DNA for the CDR3 is TGTGCCAGCAGCCTCGGACAGATATTGAACACTGAAGCTTTCTTT. V usage is TRBV5-4 and J usage is TRBJ1-1; maybe TRBD1 (6 bases). Looked up from germline, CDR1 is SGHNT and CDR2 is YYREEE (reference sequence). This CDR3 comprises 15 residues. V shed 4 bases and J shed 0 bases, with 13 bases lying between them.

The rearrangement joins TRBV28 to TRBJ1-1; 12 bases line up with TRBD1. The CDR3 is made up of 17 amino acids. With 1 base clipped from V and 1 base from J, the junction kept 4 bases outside the gene matches. CDR1 and CDR2 (germline): MDHEN, SYDVKM. The CDR3 loop reads CASSLSGTGGGNTEAFF. In DNA, the CDR3 is TGTGCCAGCAGTTTATCGGGGACAGGGGGCGGGAACACTGAAGCTTTCTTT.

This chain uses TRBV7-2 with TRBJ2-1; 14 bases map to TRBD2. From germline, CDR1 is SGHTA and CDR2 FQGNSA. V gave up 4 bases and J gave up 7 bases; unmatched junction bases: 9. This CDR3 spans 17 amino acids. The CDR3 DNA follows: TGTGCCAGCAGCTGGGGTGGGACTAGCGGGAGTGTAAATGAGCAGTTCTTC. Its translation: CASSWGGTSGSVNEQFF.

This chain uses TRBV10-3 with TRBJ2-7, with D perhaps matching TRBD2 (5 bases). Trimming removed 1 base at V and 0 bases at J, with 16 bases between. Germline V CDR1 and CDR2: ENHRY, SYGVKD. The CDR3 spans 17 residues. In nucleotides, the CDR3 is TGTGCCATCAGTGAGTTGGGTTGGGGAGAGGCCTCCTACGAGCAGTACTTC. This gives the protein CAISELGWGEASYEQYF.

The chain recombines TRBV5-4 with TRBJ2-7; 9 bases match TRBD2. Germline V lookup: CDR1 SGHNT, CDR2 YYREEE (reference sequence). The CDR3 is made up of 15 amino acids. The junction had 14 bases not matched to a gene; V was cut back by 0 bases and J by 13 bases. CDR3: CASSLDPAGGPSAYF. DNA for the CDR3: TGTGCCAGCAGCTTGGACCCAGCGGGGGGCCCCTCAGCATACTTC.